These 20 T cell receptor beta chains originate from one sample sequenced in a study of T cells in Graves' hyperthyroidism and ophthalmopathy. There were TCR beta CDR3 regions amplified from RNA transcripts. HTBI primers were the set used in a first-round RT-PCR of the TCR CDR3. TCRdb reprocessed the multiplex PCR reads via MiXCR and lists one record per CDR3 protein. Among about 590,000 distinct CDR3 sequences listed, 15% to 17% were seen once. The sequenced sample consisted of blood. These receptor sequences come from a woman aged 25 to 45 with Graves' hyperthyroidism.

This clonotype appeared a few times. The chain joins TRBV7-9 to TRBJ2-1, with D maybe TRBD1 (6 bases). CDR1 and CDR2 from the germline V gene are SEHNR and FQNEAQ (reference sequence). The CDR3 consists of 15 residues. Trimming left V 3 bases short and J 0 bases short, with 9 bases between. The CDR3 loop is CASSFTGRSYNEQFF. The DNA for the CDR3 is TGTGCCAGCAGCTTTACAGGGCGCTCCTACAATGAGCAGTTCTTC.

This clonotype appeared many times. This chain links TRBV12-3 or TRBV12-4 with TRBJ1-4, with a weak D call TRBD1 (6 bases). V lost 5 bases, J lost 5 bases, and 12 bases lay in between. This CDR3 region has 14 residues. The CDR3 bases are TGTGCCAGCAGTCACAGGGCTTGGAATGAAAAACTGTTTTTT. This sequence encodes CASSHRAWNEKLFF.

The J gene is TRBJ1-3, the V gene TRBV6-1; D might be TRBD1 (5 bases). This CDR3 spans 14 amino acids. The germline V gene has CDR1 MNHNS and CDR2 SASEGT. V lost 3 bases and J lost 2, with 8 bases in between. The CDR3 DNA is TGTGCCAGCAGTGAGGTCAGGGCTGGAAACACCATATATTTT. Protein: CASSEVRAGNTIYF.

The J gene is TRBJ1-4, the V gene TRBV28, with TRBD1 matching over 9 bases. The length of the CDR3 is 15 residues. CDR1 is MDHEN, CDR2 SYDVKM, per germline. Trimming cost V 2 bases and J 10 bases; bases outside gene matches: 8. The CDR3 reads CASSLRDRGAGKLFF. The CDR3 DNA reads as TGTGCCAGCAGTTTAAGAGACAGGGGGGCAGGAAAACTGTTTTTT.

Ten or more counts support this clonotype. This chain joins TRBV5-1 and TRBJ2-2; 10 nucleotides match TRBD1. This CDR3 is 15 amino acids long. Per germline, CDR1 SGHRS and CDR2 YFSETQ. V shed 4 bases, J shed 6 bases, and the junction held 6 bases outside the gene matches. CDR3 loop: CASSPGTGVPGELFF. The DNA of the CDR3 is TGCGCCAGCAGCCCCGGGACAGGGGTCCCCGGGGAGCTGTTTTTT.

This clonotype came up many times. The chain is built from TRBV12-3 or TRBV12-4 and TRBJ2-1; D unresolved. This CDR3 is built from 15 residues. V dropped 1 base and J dropped 7 bases, with 14 bases sitting between them. CDR3 nucleotides: TGTGCCAGCAGTTTAGGTCGGTTTTACGGGAATGAGCAGTTCTTC. Translation gives CASSLGRFYGNEQFF.

This clonotype was picked up many times. The rearrangement links TRBV20-1 to TRBJ2-1; possibly TRBD2 for D (6 bases). With 3 bases removed from V and 0 bases from J, the gap between germline ends came to 15 bases. This CDR3 contains 16 residues. The germline gives CDR1 DFQATT, CDR2 SNEGSKA (reference sequence). CDR3 in DNA: TGCAGTGCTAGCCCCCATGCGGGATTCTCCTACAATGAGCAGTTCTTC. Protein sequence: CSASPHAGFSYNEQFF.

This clonotype was counted a few times. This chain's CDR3 is CASSLVLGGDYGYTF. The CDR3 nucleotides read TGTGCCAGCAGTTTAGTACTAGGGGGCGACTATGGCTACACCTTC. V gene TRBV28 combines with J gene TRBJ1-2; TRBD1 agrees at 7 bases. This CDR3 contains 15 residues. In germline, CDR1 is MDHEN, CDR2 SYDVKM. V lost 2 bases, J lost 3 bases, and 6 bases stayed unmatched.

In the case of this clonotype: A junction boundary mismatches the germline segment, possibly from a read error. The chain carries TRBV19 and TRBJ2-1; 10 bases agree with TRBD2. CDR1 and CDR2 (germline): LNHDA, SQIVND (reference sequence). The CDR3 length is 18 residues. In DNA, the CDR3 is TGTGCCAGTAATATAGATGGCGCCGGGGCTAGCGGGAGTAATGAGCAGTTCTTC. Its translation: CASNIDGAGASGSNEQFF.

The chain recombines TRBV6-1 with TRBJ2-1; TRBD2 aligns across 8 bases. V lost 6 bases and J lost 13; bases outside the gene matches: 11. CDR1 MNHNS and CDR2 SASEGT come from the germline V gene. CDR3 length: 13 residues. CDR3 bases: TGTGCCAGCAGCCTCCGGACTAGCCCGATTCAGTTCTTC. Protein: CASSLRTSPIQFF.

The chain carries TRBV28 and TRBJ1-2; weak D call: TRBD1 (6 bases). V shed 5 bases and J shed 6 bases, with 7 bases lying between them. CDR1 and CDR2 (germline): MDHEN, SYDVKM. This CDR3 region has 11 residues. The CDR3 loop reads CASSRTDGYTF. The CDR3 region has the DNA TGTGCCAGCAGTCGGACAGATGGCTACACCTTC.

In this sample, this clonotype turned up a few times. The chain uses TRBV3-1 and TRBJ2-2; 8 nucleotides match TRBD2. Germline values: CDR1 LGHDT, CDR2 YNNKEL (reference sequence). The CDR3 length is 16 residues. The V gene end was trimmed by 2 bases and the J gene end by 5 bases; junction bases not matched to a gene: 7. The CDR3, as DNA: TGTGCCAGCAGCCAACCCGGTATAGCGGGGACCGGGGAGCTGTTTTTT. It translates to CASSQPGIAGTGELFF. The whole variable domain, filled in from reference TRBV3-1 and TRBJ2-2, reads DTAVSQTPKYLVTQMGNDKSIKCEQNLGHDTMYWYKQDSKKFLKIMFSYNNKELIINETVPNRFSPKSPDKAHLNLHINSLELGDSAVYFCASSQPGIAGTGELFFGEGSRLTVL.

This clonotype was counted at least ten times. The chain joins TRBV29-1 to TRBJ1-2, with TRBD1 identical over 8 bases. The CDR3 runs to 14 residues. Losses at the gene ends were 5 bases for V and 3 bases for J; bases not matched to a gene: 8. Germline CDR1 reads SQVTM; CDR2 reads ANQGSEA. The CDR3 loop reads CSVPGGAPDYGYTF. The CDR3 nucleotides read TGCAGCGTTCCAGGGGGCGCCCCGGACTATGGCTACACCTTC.

V is TRBV20-1 and J is TRBJ1-5; D remains unclear. The ends were cut back, 0 bases at V and 4 bases at J, with 10 bases in the middle. The CDR3 is made up of 14 amino acids. Germline V gives CDR1 DFQATT, CDR2 SNEGSKA (reference sequence). The CDR3 reads CSAREGTANQPQHF. Here the CDR3 DNA reads TGCAGTGCTAGAGAAGGCACCGCAAATCAGCCCCAGCATTTT.

This clonotype was seen a few times. V gene TRBV5-1 combines with J gene TRBJ2-6; D gene ambiguous. From germline, CDR1 is SGHRS and CDR2 YFSETQ. The CDR3 is made up of 16 amino acids. V was pared by 0 bases and J by 0 bases, with 7 bases between. This chain's CDR3 is CASSLGVFSGANVLTF. The CDR3 DNA reads as TGCGCCAGCAGCTTGGGGGTGTTCTCTGGGGCCAACGTCCTGACTTTC.

About this clonotype itself: Just one base apart from a much larger clone, this may be a read error. The chain recombines TRBV6-1 with TRBJ1-1, with TRBD1 as a possible D gene (6 bases). Germline lookup yields CDR1 MNHNS and CDR2 SASEGT. The V end lost 6 bases, the J end lost 1 base, and 12 bases lay between the germline ends. The CDR3 loop spans 14 amino acids. The CDR3 DNA is TGTGCCAGCAGGAGGAACAGGGCGAACACTGAAGCTTTCTTT. This gives the protein CASRRNRANTEAFF.

In its sample, this clonotype was seen many times. V and J are TRBV20-1 and TRBJ2-5; TRBD1 might be the D (7 bases). V lost 5 bases and J lost 5, with 15 bases in between. The CDR3 length is 13 residues. Germline V lookup: CDR1 DFQATT, CDR2 SNEGSKA (reference sequence). This CDR3 is CSAQGGGWETQYF. The CDR3 DNA follows: TGCAGTGCTCAGGGGGGCGGTTGGGAGACCCAGTACTTC.

This clonotype was counted ten times or more. V gene TRBV6-1 combines with J gene TRBJ1-2; no definite D call. The CDR3 contains 15 residues. The V gene lost 2 bases and the J gene lost 4 bases, with 14 bases spanning the gap. CDR1 is MNHNS and CDR2 is SASEGT in the germline V gene. The CDR3 loop reads CASSEMKEFPYGYTF. The CDR3 bases are TGTGCCAGCAGTGAAATGAAGGAATTCCCCTATGGCTACACCTTC.

This clonotype was seen repeatedly, ten times or more. The chain links TRBV11-2 to TRBJ2-2; unclear D gene. Germline values: CDR1 SGHAT, CDR2 FQNNGV. The V gene lost 2 bases and the J gene lost 1 base, with 8 bases spanning the gap. This CDR3 has 15 residues. Here the CDR3 reads CASSLLTVNTGELFF. In DNA, the CDR3 is TGTGCCAGCAGCTTACTCACGGTGAACACCGGGGAGCTGTTTTTT.

The sample holds many counts of this clonotype. V usage is TRBV7-9 and J usage is TRBJ2-1; D call uncertain. This CDR3 comprises 15 residues. Between the trimmed V and J ends, which lost 3 bases and 2 bases, there was a span of 11 bases. Germline V CDR1 and CDR2: SEHNR, FQNEAQ (reference sequence). The CDR3 protein is CASSLWVTTYNEQFF. In DNA form, the CDR3 reads TGTGCCAGCAGCTTGTGGGTTACGACCTACAATGAGCAGTTCTTC.